Listed below are T cell receptor beta chains from one sample, sequenced in a study of cytomegalovirus exposure and HLA in healthy donors. Method: immunoSEQ multiplex PCR; TCRdb's copy keeps in-frame clones and lacks some. The sample contains tens of thousands of clones, 60% to 80% of which appear only once. The sequencing sample was made of PBMCs. These receptors all come from a woman aged 45-60 years in good health and CMV-seropositive. CDR3s include the opening cysteine and the closing phenylalanine or tryptophan. The order of the fields is V gene, J gene, D gene, clone size, CDR3 DNA, CDR3 protein. A D gene is named only where the DNA matches it firmly. Only part of the rows carry a size: once, few, many, or a class if the clone is expanded.

TRBV25-1	TRBJ2-3	-	-	TGTGCCAGCAGTGACAGGGTTACAGATACGCAGTATTTT	CASSDRVTDTQYF
TRBV7-2	TRBJ2-3	TRBD1	few	TGTGCCAGCAGCTCCCGACAGGGGTCAGATACGCAGTATTTT	CASSSRQGSDTQYF
TRBV5-1	TRBJ2-7	TRBD1	-	TGCGCCAGCAGCGTATACGGGACAGGGTCCTCTTACGAGCAGTACTTC	CASSVYGTGSSYEQYF
TRBV7-6	TRBJ1-1	TRBD1	-	TGTGCCAGCAGCTTCGGACAGGGGAACACTGAAGCTTTCTTT	CASSFGQGNTEAFF
TRBV4-1	TRBJ2-4	-	-	TGCGCCAGCAGCCCGCTTTCGGGGGACAGCAAAAACATTCAGTACTTC	CASSPLSGDSKNIQYF
TRBV7-2	TRBJ2-5	TRBD2	few	TGTGCCAGCAGCCCCGGGAGGGGAATTCAAGAGACCCAGTACTTC	CASSPGRGIQETQYF
TRBV7-9	TRBJ2-7	TRBD2	once	TGTGCCAGCAGCGAGACTGGCGGGAGAGGCGAGCAGTACTTC	CASSETGGRGEQYF
TRBV29-1	TRBJ2-3	TRBD2	-	TGCAGCGCTCCGGGACTAGCGGGAGAGTTCACAGATACGCAGTATTTT	CSAPGLAGEFTDTQYF
TRBV9	TRBJ2-1	TRBD2	-	TGTGCCAGCAGCGTAGGGCTAGCGGGAGCTAGTGAGCAGTTCTTC	CASSVGLAGASEQFF
TRBV7-9	TRBJ1-2	-	once	TGTGCCAGCGGAGCTTTACCAGGGCCATCCTATGGCTACACCTTC	CASGALPGPSYGYTF
TRBV7-7	TRBJ2-1	-	few	TGTGCCAGCAGCCCTCGGTTTAGCTCCTACAATGAGCAGTTCTTC	CASSPRFSSYNEQFF
TRBV4-1	TRBJ2-7	-	-	TGCGCCAGCAGCCAAAGTCAGTCCTACGAGCAGTACTTC	CASSQSQSYEQYF
TRBV7-6	TRBJ2-4	TRBD2	-	TGTGCCAGCAGCTTAGGCGAAGACAAAGGGAGGGTGAAGTACTTC	CASSLGEDKGRVKYF
TRBV21-1	TRBJ1-4	-	few	TGTGCCAGCAGCAAAGTGGAGGGGCTTCCAACTAATGAAAAACTGTTTTTT	CASSKVEGLPTNEKLFF
TRBV11-2	TRBJ2-7	TRBD2	-	TGTGCCAGCAGCGTCAATCCCGGGACTAGCGGGACCGAGCAGTACTTC	CASSVNPGTSGTEQYF
TRBV28	TRBJ2-1	TRBD2	-	TGTGCCAGCAGTCCGAGACTAGCGGGACTCTACAATGAGCAGTTCTTC	CASSPRLAGLYNEQFF
TRBV28	TRBJ1-2	-	-	TGTGCCAGCAGTCTCGAAGACTCCTTCGGCTACACCTTC	CASSLEDSFGYTF
TRBV5-6	TRBJ2-7	TRBD2	-	TGTGCCAGCAGCATACTAGCGGGAGAGCTGGCCTACGAGCAGTACTTC	CASSILAGELAYEQYF
TRBV11-3	TRBJ2-5	TRBD1	-	TGTGCCAGCAGCCCCGACAGGGGGGCAGGGGAGCAGTACTTC	CASSPDRGAGEQYF
TRBV13	TRBJ2-1	-	-	TGTGCCAGCAGCCTAGGACAGATCGGCAATGAGCAGTTCTTC	CASSLGQIGNEQFF
TRBV15	TRBJ1-2	-	-	TGTGCCACCAGCAGAGACCCTACCGCGACAGGCAACTATGGCTACACCTTC	CATSRDPTATGNYGYTF
TRBV7-9	TRBJ2-1	TRBD1	-	TGTGCCAGCAGCTTATTAGGACAGGGATACAATGAGCAGTTCTTC	CASSLLGQGYNEQFF